This TCR beta chain was sequenced in a study of T cells in localized non-small cell lung cancer. This CDR3 is built from 16 residues. Germline assignment: CDR1 SNHLY and CDR2 FYNNEI. The V gene end was trimmed by 5 bases and the J gene end by 1 base; junction bases not matched to a gene: 8. This clone was seen just once. Method: immunoSEQ multiplex PCR; TCRdb's copy keeps in-frame clones and lacks some. The table lists tens of thousands of clones, about 85% of them singletons, with roughly 2.5% in the top ten. The sequenced sample was PBMCs, obtained before any cancer treatment. The J gene is TRBJ2-5, the V gene TRBV2; 9 bases are shared with TRBD2. The TCR was taken from a man aged 40-75 years with stage II lung adenocarcinoma. The DNA for the CDR3 is TGTGCCAGCAGTTCCGGCAGGCGGGGGGGCCAAGAGACCCAGTACTTC. This sequence encodes CASSSGRRGGQETQYF.